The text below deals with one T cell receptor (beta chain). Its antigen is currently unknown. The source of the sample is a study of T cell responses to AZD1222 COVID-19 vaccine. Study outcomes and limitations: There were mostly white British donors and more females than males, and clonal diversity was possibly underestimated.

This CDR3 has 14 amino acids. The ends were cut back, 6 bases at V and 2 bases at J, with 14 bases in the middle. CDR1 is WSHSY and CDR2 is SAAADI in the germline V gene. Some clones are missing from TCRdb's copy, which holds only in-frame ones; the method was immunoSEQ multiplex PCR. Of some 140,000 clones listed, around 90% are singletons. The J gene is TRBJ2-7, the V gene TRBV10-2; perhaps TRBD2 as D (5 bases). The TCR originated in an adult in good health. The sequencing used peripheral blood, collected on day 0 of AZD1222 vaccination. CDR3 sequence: CASRTASGTYEQYF. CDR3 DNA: TGCGCCAGCAGGACTGCTTCGGGGACCTACGAGCAGTACTTC.